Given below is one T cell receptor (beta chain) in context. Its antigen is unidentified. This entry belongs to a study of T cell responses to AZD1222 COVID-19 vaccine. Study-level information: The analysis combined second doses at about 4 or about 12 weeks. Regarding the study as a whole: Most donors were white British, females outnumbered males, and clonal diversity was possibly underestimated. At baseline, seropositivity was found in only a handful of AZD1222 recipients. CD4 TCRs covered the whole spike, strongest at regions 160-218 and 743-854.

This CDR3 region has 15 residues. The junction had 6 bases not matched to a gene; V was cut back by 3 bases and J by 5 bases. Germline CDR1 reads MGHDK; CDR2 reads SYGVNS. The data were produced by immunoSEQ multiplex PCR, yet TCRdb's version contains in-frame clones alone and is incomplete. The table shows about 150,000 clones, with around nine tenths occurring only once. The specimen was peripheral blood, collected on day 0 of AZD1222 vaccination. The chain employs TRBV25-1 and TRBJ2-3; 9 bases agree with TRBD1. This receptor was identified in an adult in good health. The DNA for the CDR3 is TGTGCCAGCAGTGACCGGGACAGGGTGGAAGATACGCAGTATTTT. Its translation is CASSDRDRVEDTQYF. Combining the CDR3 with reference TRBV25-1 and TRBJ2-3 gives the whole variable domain EADIYQTPRYLVIGTGKKITLECSQTMGHDKMYWYQQDPGMELHLIHYSYGVNSTEKGDLSSESTVSRIRTEHFPLTLESARPSHTSQYLCASSDRDRVEDTQYFGPGTRLTVL.